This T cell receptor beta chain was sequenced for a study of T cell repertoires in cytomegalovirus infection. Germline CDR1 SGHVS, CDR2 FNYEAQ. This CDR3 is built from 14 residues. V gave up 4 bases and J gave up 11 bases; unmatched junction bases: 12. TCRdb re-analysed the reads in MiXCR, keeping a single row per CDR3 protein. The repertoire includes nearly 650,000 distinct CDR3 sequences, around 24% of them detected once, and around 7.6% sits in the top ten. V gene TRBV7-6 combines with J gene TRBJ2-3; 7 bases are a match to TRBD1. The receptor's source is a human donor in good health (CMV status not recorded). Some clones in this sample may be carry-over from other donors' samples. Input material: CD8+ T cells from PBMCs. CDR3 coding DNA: TGTGCCAGCAGCTCCGGGACAGTAACCACCGGGCAGTATTTT. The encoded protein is CASSSGTVTTGQYF.